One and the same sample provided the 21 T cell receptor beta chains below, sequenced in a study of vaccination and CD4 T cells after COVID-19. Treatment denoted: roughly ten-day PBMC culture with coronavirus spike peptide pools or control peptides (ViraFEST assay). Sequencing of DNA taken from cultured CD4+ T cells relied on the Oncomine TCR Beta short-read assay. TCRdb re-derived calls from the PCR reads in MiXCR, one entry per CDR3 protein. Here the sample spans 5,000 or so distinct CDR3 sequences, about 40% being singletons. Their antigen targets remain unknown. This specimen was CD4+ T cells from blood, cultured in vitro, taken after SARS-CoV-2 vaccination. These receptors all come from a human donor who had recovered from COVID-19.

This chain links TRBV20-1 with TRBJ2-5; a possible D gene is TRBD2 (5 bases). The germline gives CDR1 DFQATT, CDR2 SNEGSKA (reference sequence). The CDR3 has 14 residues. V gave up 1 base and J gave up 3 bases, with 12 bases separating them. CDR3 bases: TGCAGTGCTAGAGTCCTAGCCGGGGAAGAGACCCAGTACTTC. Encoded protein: CSARVLAGEETQYF.

The CDR3 loop reads CASNTRWLAPGQFF. Written as DNA, the CDR3 is TGTGCCAGTAATACACGGTGGCTAGCCCCAGGTCAGTTCTTC. The chain employs TRBV19 and TRBJ2-1, with D perhaps TRBD2 (5 bases). Germline V gene sequence: CDR1 LNHDA, CDR2 SQIVND (reference sequence). The CDR3 length is 14 residues. Trimming shortened V by 7 bases and J by 13 bases, and 23 bases separated the two germline ends.

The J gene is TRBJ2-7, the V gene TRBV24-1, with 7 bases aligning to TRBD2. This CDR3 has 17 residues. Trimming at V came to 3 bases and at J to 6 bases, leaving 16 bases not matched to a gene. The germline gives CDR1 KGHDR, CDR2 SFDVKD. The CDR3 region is CATSDASGTMASREQYF. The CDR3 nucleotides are TGTGCCACCAGTGATGCCTCCGGGACTATGGCCTCTCGCGAGCAGTACTTC.

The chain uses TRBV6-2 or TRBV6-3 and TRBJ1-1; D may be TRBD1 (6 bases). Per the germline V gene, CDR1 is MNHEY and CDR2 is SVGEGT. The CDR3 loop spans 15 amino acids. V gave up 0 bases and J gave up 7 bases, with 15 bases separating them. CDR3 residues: CASSYSTGAVGEAFF. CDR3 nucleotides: TGTGCCAGCAGTTACTCGACGGGGGCAGTCGGTGAAGCTTTCTTT.

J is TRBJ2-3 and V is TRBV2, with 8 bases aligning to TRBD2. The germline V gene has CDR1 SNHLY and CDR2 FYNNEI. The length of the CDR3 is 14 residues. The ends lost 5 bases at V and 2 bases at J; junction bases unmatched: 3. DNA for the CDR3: TGTGCCAGCAGTTTACTAGCGGTCACAGATACGCAGTATTTT. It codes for CASSLLAVTDTQYF.

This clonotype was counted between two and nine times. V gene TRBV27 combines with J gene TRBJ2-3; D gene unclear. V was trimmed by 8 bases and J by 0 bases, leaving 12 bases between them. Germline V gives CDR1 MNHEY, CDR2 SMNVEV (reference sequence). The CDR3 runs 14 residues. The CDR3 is CASRLGYSTDTQYF. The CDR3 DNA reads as TGTGCCAGCCGCCTTGGATATAGCACAGATACGCAGTATTTT.

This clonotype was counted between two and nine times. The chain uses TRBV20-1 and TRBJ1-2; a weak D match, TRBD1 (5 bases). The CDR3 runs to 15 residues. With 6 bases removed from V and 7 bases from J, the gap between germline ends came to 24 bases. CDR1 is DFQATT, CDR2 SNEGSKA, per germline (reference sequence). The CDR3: CSAFHPGRDVSGYTF. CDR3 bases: TGCAGTGCCTTTCACCCCGGCAGGGACGTTAGTGGCTACACCTTC.

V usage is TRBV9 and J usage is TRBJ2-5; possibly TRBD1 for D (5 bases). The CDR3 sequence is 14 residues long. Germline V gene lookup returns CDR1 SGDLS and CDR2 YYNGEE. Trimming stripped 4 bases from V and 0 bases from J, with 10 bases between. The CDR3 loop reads CASSLQAYQETQYF. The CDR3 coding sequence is TGTGCCAGCAGCCTACAGGCTTACCAAGAGACCCAGTACTTC.

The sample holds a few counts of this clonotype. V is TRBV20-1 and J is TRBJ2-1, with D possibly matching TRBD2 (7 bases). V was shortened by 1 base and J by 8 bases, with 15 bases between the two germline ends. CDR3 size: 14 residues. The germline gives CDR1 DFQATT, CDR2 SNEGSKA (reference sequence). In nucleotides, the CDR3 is TGCAGTGCTAGAGGGTGGGGGGGCCGTGATGAGCAGTTCTTC. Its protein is CSARGWGGRDEQFF.

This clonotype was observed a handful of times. The CDR3 DNA is TGTGCCGCCGGCGGGTATGGCACCGGGGAGCTGTTTTTT. Amino acid sequence: CAAGGYGTGELFF. The genes are TRBV7-2 and TRBJ2-2; possibly TRBD2 for D (5 bases). Trimming took off 11 bases at V and 4 bases at J, with 14 bases between the two ends. Germline lookup yields CDR1 SGHTA and CDR2 FQGNSA. The CDR3 covers 13 residues.

CDR3 protein: CSARDPGTGGDYGYTF. The CDR3, as DNA: TGCAGTGCTAGAGATCCCGGGACAGGGGGCGACTATGGCTACACCTTC. V is TRBV20-1 and J is TRBJ1-2, with 12 bases identical to TRBD1. The junction had 5 bases not matched to a gene; V was cut back by 0 bases and J by 3 bases. The CDR3 runs 16 residues. CDR1 and CDR2 (germline): DFQATT, SNEGSKA (reference sequence).

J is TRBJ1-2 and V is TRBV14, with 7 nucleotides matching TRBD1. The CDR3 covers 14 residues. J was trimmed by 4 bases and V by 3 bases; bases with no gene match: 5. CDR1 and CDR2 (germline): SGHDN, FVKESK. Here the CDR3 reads CASSQIGQAYGYTF. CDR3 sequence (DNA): TGTGCCAGCAGCCAGATCGGACAGGCCTATGGCTACACCTTC.

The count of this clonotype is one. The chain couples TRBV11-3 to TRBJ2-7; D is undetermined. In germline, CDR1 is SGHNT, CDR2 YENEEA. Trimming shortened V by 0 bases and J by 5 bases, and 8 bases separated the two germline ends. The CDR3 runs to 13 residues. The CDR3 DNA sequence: TGTGCCAGCAGCTTAGATCGGTACAACGAGCAGTACTTC. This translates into CASSLDRYNEQYF.

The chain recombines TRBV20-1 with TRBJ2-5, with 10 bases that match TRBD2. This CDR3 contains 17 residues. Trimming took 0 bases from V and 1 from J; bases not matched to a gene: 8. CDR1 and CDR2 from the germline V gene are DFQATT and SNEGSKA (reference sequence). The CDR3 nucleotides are TGCAGTGCTAGAGATACTAGCGGGGCCGGGCGCCAAGAGACCCAGTACTTC. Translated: CSARDTSGAGRQETQYF.

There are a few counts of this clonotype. CDR3 sequence: CSARFLAQGGYGYTF. CDR3 in DNA: TGCAGTGCTAGGTTTCTTGCACAGGGGGGCTATGGCTACACCTTC. The V call is TRBV20-1, the J call TRBJ1-2; 8 positions match TRBD1. Unmatched junction bases numbered 10, after V lost 3 bases and J lost 4 bases. Germline assignment: CDR1 DFQATT and CDR2 SNEGSKA (reference sequence). This CDR3 region has 15 residues.

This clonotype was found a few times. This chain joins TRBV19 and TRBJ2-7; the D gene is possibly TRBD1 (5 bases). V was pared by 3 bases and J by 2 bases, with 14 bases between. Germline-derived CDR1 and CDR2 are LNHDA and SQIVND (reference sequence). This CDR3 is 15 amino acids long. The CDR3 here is CASSIGQGRAYEQYF. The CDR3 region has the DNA TGTGCCAGTAGTATCGGGCAGGGTCGCGCCTACGAGCAGTACTTC.

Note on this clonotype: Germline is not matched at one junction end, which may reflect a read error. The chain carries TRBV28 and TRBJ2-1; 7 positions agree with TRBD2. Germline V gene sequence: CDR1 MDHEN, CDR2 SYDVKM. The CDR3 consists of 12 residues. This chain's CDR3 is CASSLLTGGLCF. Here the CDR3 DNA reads TGTGCCAGCAGTTTATTAACGGGGGGTTTATGCTTC.

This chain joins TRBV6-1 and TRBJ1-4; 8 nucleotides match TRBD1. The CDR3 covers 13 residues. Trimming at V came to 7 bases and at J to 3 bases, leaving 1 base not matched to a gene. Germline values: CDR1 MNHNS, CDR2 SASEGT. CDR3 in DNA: TGTGCCAGCATGACAGGGGCTAATGAAAAACTGTTTTTT. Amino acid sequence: CASMTGANEKLFF.

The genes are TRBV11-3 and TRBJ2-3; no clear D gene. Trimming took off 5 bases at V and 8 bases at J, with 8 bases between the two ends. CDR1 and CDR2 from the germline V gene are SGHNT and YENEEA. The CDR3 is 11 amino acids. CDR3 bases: TGTGCCAGCAGCCAAGGTTTTACGCAGTATTTT. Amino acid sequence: CASSQGFTQYF. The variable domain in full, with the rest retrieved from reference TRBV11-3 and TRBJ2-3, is EAGVVQSPRYKIIEKKQPVAFWCNPISGHNTLYWYLQNLGQGPELLIRYENEEAVDDSQLPKDRFSAERLKGVDSTLKIQPAELGDSAVYLCASSQGFTQYFGPGTRLTVL.

As DNA, the CDR3 is TGCAGTGCTAGACCCCCCAGGGGGGGAAACTATGGCTACACCTTC. Amino acid sequence: CSARPPRGGNYGYTF. The chain uses TRBV20-1 and TRBJ1-2; 7 nucleotides agree with TRBD1. This CDR3 is built from 15 residues. The germline gives CDR1 DFQATT, CDR2 SNEGSKA (reference sequence). J gave up 2 bases and V 2 bases, and 8 bases lay outside the gene matches.

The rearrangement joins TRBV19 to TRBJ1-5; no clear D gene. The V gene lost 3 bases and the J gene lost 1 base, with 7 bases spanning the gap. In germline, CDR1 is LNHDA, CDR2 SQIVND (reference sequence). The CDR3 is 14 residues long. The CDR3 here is CASSILESNQPQHF. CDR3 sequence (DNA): TGTGCCAGTAGTATTCTAGAAAGCAATCAGCCCCAGCATTTT. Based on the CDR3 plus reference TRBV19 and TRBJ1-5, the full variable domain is DGGITQSPKYLFRKEGQNVTLSCEQNLNHDAMYWYRQDPGQGLRLIYYSQIVNDFQKGDIAEGYSVSREKKESFPLTVTSAQKNPTAFYLCASSILESNQPQHFGDGTRLSIL.